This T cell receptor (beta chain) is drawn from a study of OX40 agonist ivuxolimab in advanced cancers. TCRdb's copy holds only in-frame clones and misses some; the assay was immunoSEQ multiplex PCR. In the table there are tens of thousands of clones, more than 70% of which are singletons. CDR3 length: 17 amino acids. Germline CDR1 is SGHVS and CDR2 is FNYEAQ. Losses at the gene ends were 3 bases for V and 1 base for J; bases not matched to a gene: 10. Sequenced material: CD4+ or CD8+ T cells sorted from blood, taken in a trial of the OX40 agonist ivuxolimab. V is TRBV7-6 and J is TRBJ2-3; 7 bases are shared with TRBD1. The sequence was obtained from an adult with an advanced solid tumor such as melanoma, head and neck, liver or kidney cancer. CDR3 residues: CASSFSATGRGTDTQYF. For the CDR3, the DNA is TGTGCCAGCAGCTTTTCGGCGACAGGGCGCGGCACAGATACGCAGTATTTT.